This T cell receptor beta chain originates from a study of blood T cells in healthy people across ages. Whole-study context: About one barcoded TCR beta cDNA was captured per two T cells.

This clonotype has just a few counts. The antigen is not known. Per germline, CDR1 SGDLS and CDR2 YYNGEE. V lost 5 bases and J lost 4, with 12 bases in between. The CDR3 runs to 13 residues. Every donor contributed about 10 milliliters of peripheral blood by blood draw. Isolation yielded PBMCs, at least 6.5 million per sample, in every case. A second PCR of roughly 6 to 12 cycles used a sample-barcoded 5' primer and a J-beta primer mix. TCRdb called the 5' RACE reads again in MiXCR, with one record for every CDR3 protein. The sample carries approximately 830,000 distinct CDR3 sequences, around 68% recorded once. Study observations and caveats: Higher diversity and more naive CD4+ cells were features of long-lived donors, compared to aged donors.

This receptor was taken from a man between 25 and 39 years old in good health. The V gene is TRBV9, the J gene TRBJ1-2; D remains unclear. Sequenced: blood. CDR3 protein: CASSQAVPYGYTF. CDR3 DNA sequence: TGTGCCAGCAGTCAAGCAGTCCCCTATGGCTACACCTTC.